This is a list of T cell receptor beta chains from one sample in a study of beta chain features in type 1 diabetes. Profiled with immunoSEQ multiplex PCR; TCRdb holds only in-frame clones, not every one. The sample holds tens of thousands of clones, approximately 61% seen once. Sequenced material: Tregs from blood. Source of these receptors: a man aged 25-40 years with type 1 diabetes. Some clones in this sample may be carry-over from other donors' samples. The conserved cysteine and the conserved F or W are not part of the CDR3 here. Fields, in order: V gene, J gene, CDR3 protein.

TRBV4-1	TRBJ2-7	ASSRAGLAGVNEQY
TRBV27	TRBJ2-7	ASSNWGLPTLEQY
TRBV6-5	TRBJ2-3	ASSRTLLVDTQY
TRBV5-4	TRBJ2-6	ASSLAGLVAGANVLT
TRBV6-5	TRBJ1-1	ASDRGPGTEAF
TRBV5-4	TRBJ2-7	ASSPQTGTYEQY
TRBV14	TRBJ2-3	ASSNRSGVYTDTQY
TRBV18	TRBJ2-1	ASSPQQPNEQF
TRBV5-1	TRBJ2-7	ASSLEPGQAYEQY
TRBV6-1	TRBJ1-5	ASHRSNQPQH
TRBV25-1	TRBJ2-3	ASSGQLSTDTQY
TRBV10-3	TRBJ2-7	AISVGAGGYEQY